This T cell receptor beta chain is from a study of blood T cell repertoires in COVID-19. Looking at the study overall: Sources were T cells, B-cell-depleted T cells, or PBMCs; the material itself was cDNA or gDNA.

Assay used: immunoSEQ multiplex PCR; TCRdb lists only in-frame clones, some missing. The sample contains around 130,000 clones, approximately 90% of which appear only once. The germline gives CDR1 MNHNS, CDR2 SASEGT. V was cut by 0 bases and J by 4 bases, with 10 bases left in between. The CDR3 loop spans 15 amino acids. Sequencing used peripheral blood. The chain links TRBV6-1 to TRBJ2-1, with a possible D match to TRBD1 (5 bases). The TCR was taken from a man aged 45-60 years with active or convalescent COVID-19. CDR3 coding DNA: TGTGCCAGCAGTGAAGCCAGGGTCCTATACAATGAGCAGTTCTTC. It is translated as CASSEARVLYNEQFF.